These 28 T cell receptor beta chains were sequenced from one sample in a study of PD-1 blockade in classical Hodgkin lymphoma. With no exception, relapse followed autologous stem cell transplantation in all patients, and brentuximab vedotin exposure varied. The table came from immunoSEQ multiplex PCR; TCRdb's copy has only in-frame clones and leaves some out. Of about 94,000 clones detected, 89% appear once; the ten largest clones hold approximately 12%. Sequenced here: peripheral blood mononuclear cells (PBMCs), sampled before the second cycle of nivolumab. The source of these receptors is a human donor with classical Hodgkin lymphoma.

This clone showed up just once. This chain joins TRBV4-1 and TRBJ2-1; 7 bases are shared with TRBD2. V shed 0 bases, J shed 0 bases, and the junction held 8 bases outside the gene matches. Germline V lookup: CDR1 MGHRA, CDR2 YSYEKL. The length of the CDR3 is 18 residues. The DNA of the CDR3 is TGCGCCAGCAGCCAAGAATTTGGAGCGGGGAGCTCCTACAATGAGCAGTTCTTC. Amino acid sequence: CASSQEFGAGSSYNEQFF.

The rearrangement joins TRBV29-1 to TRBJ2-3; D unclear. The CDR3 is 12 residues long. Germline loops: CDR1 SQVTM, CDR2 ANQGSEA. The V gene lost 2 bases and the J gene lost 7 bases, with 10 bases spanning the gap. CDR3 in DNA: TGCAGCGTTGAAATTATTGATAATACGCAGTATTTT. It encodes CSVEIIDNTQYF.

This clone was seen a single time. The chain has TRBV5-1 and TRBJ2-7; D is perhaps TRBD2 (7 bases). V lost 2 bases and J lost 3, with 12 bases in between. Germline CDR1 and CDR2: SGHRS and YFSETQ. The CDR3 has 14 amino acids. CDR3 amino acids: CASSFRGEGYEQYF. CDR3 bases: TGCGCCAGCAGCTTTAGGGGGGAGGGCTACGAGCAGTACTTC. The full variable domain, rest sourced from reference TRBV5-1 and TRBJ2-7, is KAGVTQTPRYLIKTRGQQVTLSCSPISGHRSVSWYQQTPGQGLQFLFEYFSETQRNKGNFPGRFSGRQFSNSRSEMNVSTLELGDSALYLCASSFRGEGYEQYFGPGTRLTVT.

In nucleotides, the CDR3 is TGTGCCAGCAGTCCAACTTGGGGGGCCTACGAGCAGTACTTC. This codes for CASSPTWGAYEQYF. The chain couples TRBV27 to TRBJ2-7; D perhaps matches TRBD2 (6 bases). CDR1 and CDR2 (germline): MNHEY, SMNVEV (reference sequence). V lost 5 bases, J lost 2 bases, and 13 bases lay in between. CDR3 length: 14 residues.

The chain carries TRBV19 and TRBJ1-2; D not certain. V was trimmed by 2 bases and J by 2 bases, leaving 3 bases between them. The CDR3 totals 12 residues. Per the germline V gene, CDR1 is LNHDA and CDR2 is SQIVND (reference sequence). CDR3 loop: CASSISNYGYTF. For the CDR3, the DNA is TGTGCCAGTAGTATATCCAACTATGGCTACACCTTC.

The count of this clone is one. The chain employs TRBV9 and TRBJ2-7, with 8 bases identical to TRBD1. Unmatched junction bases numbered 3, after V lost 0 bases and J lost 4 bases. This CDR3 spans 14 amino acids. Germline V CDR1 and CDR2: SGDLS, YYNGEE. The CDR3 bases are TGTGCCAGCAGCGTAGGCCAGGGGGCGTACGAGCAGTACTTC. Translating it yields CASSVGQGAYEQYF.

This chain uses TRBV7-9 with TRBJ2-1, with 11 bases lining up with TRBD2. The CDR3 is made up of 17 amino acids. Germline lookup yields CDR1 SEHNR and CDR2 FQNEAQ (reference sequence). V trimming: 4 bases; J trimming: 9 bases; junction bases outside the gene matches: 14. The CDR3 protein is CASSSRPGLAGLGEQFF. The CDR3 DNA sequence: TGTGCCAGCAGCTCTAGGCCCGGACTAGCGGGTCTTGGTGAGCAGTTCTTC. The variable domain in full, completed from reference TRBV7-9 and TRBJ2-1, reads DTGVSQNPRHKITKRGQNVTFRCDPISEHNRLYWYRQTLGQGPEFLTYFQNEAQLEKSRLLSDRFSAERPKGSFSTLEIQRTEQGDSAMYLCASSSRPGLAGLGEQFFGPGTRLTVL.

The chain combines TRBV29-1 with TRBJ2-1, with 8 nucleotides matching TRBD1. After removal of 0 bases from V and 2 bases from J, the junction contained 3 bases not matched to a gene. The CDR3 is made up of 15 amino acids. Germline lookup yields CDR1 SQVTM and CDR2 ANQGSEA. CDR3 nucleotides: TGCAGCGTTGAAGAGGGACAGGCTGCCTACAATGAGCAGTTCTTC. Protein: CSVEEGQAAYNEQFF.

This clone was seen a few times. The rearrangement uses TRBV7-9 and TRBJ1-2, with D perhaps TRBD1 (5 bases). V lost 7 bases and J 8 bases, leaving 20 bases between the germline ends. CDR3 size: 14 residues. Germline values: CDR1 SEHNR, CDR2 FQNEAQ (reference sequence). CDR3: CASKEEGLLGGYTF. Here the CDR3 DNA reads TGTGCCAGCAAGGAAGAGGGGCTCTTGGGCGGCTACACCTTC. The full variable domain, rest sourced from reference TRBV7-9 and TRBJ1-2, is DTGVSQNPRHKITKRGQNVTFRCDPISEHNRLYWYRQTLGQGPEFLTYFQNEAQLEKSRLLSDRFSAERPKGSFSTLEIQRTEQGDSAMYLCASKEEGLLGGYTFGSGTRLTVV.

V usage is TRBV28 and J usage is TRBJ2-7, with 7 bases that match TRBD1. Germline V CDR1 and CDR2: MDHEN, SYDVKM. This CDR3 has 14 residues. V lost 2 bases and J lost 0; bases outside the gene matches: 1. Here the CDR3 reads CASSLRDSSYEQYF. For the CDR3, the DNA is TGTGCCAGCAGTTTAAGGGACAGCTCCTACGAGCAGTACTTC. Supplemented by reference TRBV28 and TRBJ2-7, the full variable domain reads DVKVTQSSRYLVKRTGEKVFLECVQDMDHENMFWYRQDPGLGLRLIYFSYDVKMKEKGDIPEGYSVSREKKERFSLILESASTNQTSMYLCASSLRDSSYEQYFGPGTRLTVT.

This clone was counted once. The chain carries TRBV2 and TRBJ2-3, with D unresolved. V lost 7 bases and J lost 2, with 10 bases in between. Per germline, CDR1 SNHLY and CDR2 FYNNEI. This CDR3 contains 13 residues. The CDR3 sequence: CASKVHLTDTQYF. The CDR3 bases are TGTGCCAGCAAAGTACACCTCACAGATACGCAGTATTTT.

Many counts were recorded for this clone. The chain couples TRBV15 to TRBJ1-2, with a weak D call TRBD1 (6 bases). There are 16 residues in the CDR3. The V end was cut by 9 bases, the J end by 6 bases, with 26 bases between. The germline gives CDR1 LNHNV, CDR2 YYDKDF (reference sequence). The CDR3, as DNA: TGTGCCACTAGGGGACCGGTTCGGGGGCCCCGGGATGGCTACACCTTC. It specifies CATRGPVRGPRDGYTF. Drawing the rest from reference TRBV15 and TRBJ1-2, the complete variable domain is DAMVIQNPRYQVTQFGKPVTLSCSQTLNHNVMYWYQQKSSQAPKLLFHYYDKDFNNEADTPDNFQSRRPNTSFCFLDIRSPGLGDTAMYLCATRGPVRGPRDGYTFGSGTRLTVV.

This clone was recorded once. The chain employs TRBV7-9 and TRBJ2-7; either TRBD1 or TRBD2 may fit D (5 bases each). V was trimmed by 4 bases and J by 3 bases, leaving 16 bases between them. CDR3 size: 15 residues. Germline CDR1 is SEHNR and CDR2 is FQNEAQ (reference sequence). The CDR3 protein is CASSSSRDLLYEQYF. The CDR3 coding sequence is TGTGCCAGCAGCTCGAGCCGGGACCTCCTCTACGAGCAGTACTTC.

The chain links TRBV28 to TRBJ2-3; D remains ambiguous. From germline, CDR1 is MDHEN and CDR2 SYDVKM. The V and J ends lost 5 bases and 2 bases respectively, with 17 bases between them. CDR3 length: 16 residues. The CDR3 here is CASSEPGGRSTDTQYF. The CDR3 DNA follows: TGTGCCAGCAGTGAACCAGGTGGCAGGTCCACAGATACGCAGTATTTT. Looking up the rest from reference TRBV28 and TRBJ2-3 gives the full variable domain: DVKVTQSSRYLVKRTGEKVFLECVQDMDHENMFWYRQDPGLGLRLIYFSYDVKMKEKGDIPEGYSVSREKKERFSLILESASTNQTSMYLCASSEPGGRSTDTQYFGPGTRLTVL.

This clone was observed once. The chain recombines TRBV5-1 with TRBJ2-7; 7 nucleotides line up with TRBD1. CDR1 and CDR2 (germline): SGHRS, YFSETQ. The junction had 5 bases not matched to a gene; V was cut back by 2 bases and J by 0 bases. The CDR3 has 15 amino acids. In DNA, the CDR3 is TGCGCCAGCAGCTTCCGGACAGGCGTCTCCTACGAGCAGTACTTC. It yields the protein CASSFRTGVSYEQYF.

In this sample, this clone turned up a few times. The chain carries TRBV10-3 and TRBJ1-2, with D unresolved. Germline V gene data show CDR1 as ENHRY and CDR2 as SYGVKD. The CDR3 runs to 13 residues. Trimming took off 0 bases at V and 3 bases at J, with 5 bases between the two ends. The CDR3 loop is CAISESSDYGYTF. In DNA, the CDR3 is TGTGCCATCAGTGAGTCGTCAGACTATGGCTACACCTTC.

The chain combines TRBV5-4 with TRBJ2-1, with D tentatively TRBD2 (6 bases). Trimming took 3 bases from V and 0 from J, leaving 10 bases between them. Germline V gene data show CDR1 as SGHNT and CDR2 as YYREEE (reference sequence). The CDR3 consists of 15 residues. In nucleotides, the CDR3 is TGTGCCAGCAGCTCAACTAGCCTCTCCTACAATGAGCAGTTCTTC. Residues: CASSSTSLSYNEQFF. Full variable domain (missing parts from reference TRBV5-4 and TRBJ2-1): ETGVTQSPTHLIKTRGQQVTLRCSSQSGHNTVSWYQQALGQGPQFIFQYYREEENGRGNFPPRFSGLQFPNYSSELNVNALELDDSALYLCASSSTSLSYNEQFFGPGTRLTVL.

The chain has TRBV27 and TRBJ2-7; perhaps TRBD1 as D (6 bases). The germline V gene encodes CDR1 MNHEY and CDR2 SMNVEV (reference sequence). V dropped 5 bases and J dropped 0 bases, with 11 bases sitting between them. The CDR3 has 14 residues. CDR3 in DNA: TGTGCCAGCAGTAATACAGGGAGCTCCTACGAGCAGTACTTC. As protein: CASSNTGSSYEQYF.

The J gene is TRBJ1-1, the V gene TRBV23-1; D gene ambiguous. TRBV23-1 is an open reading frame, and its role is uncertain. The ends were cut back, 7 bases at V and 6 bases at J, with 15 bases in the middle. CDR3 length: 13 residues. Written as DNA, the CDR3 is TGCGCCAGCACCCCGGGCCCCATGGCTGAAGCTTTCTTT. It is translated as CASTPGPMAEAFF.

Written as DNA, the CDR3 is TGTGCCAGCAGCCAAGAAGATGGGACAGGGGCCTACGAGCAGTACTTC. This codes for CASSQEDGTGAYEQYF. The chain uses TRBV4-2 and TRBJ2-7; 10 bases match TRBD1. V trimming: 0 bases; J trimming: 2 bases; junction bases outside the gene matches: 4. Germline V gives CDR1 LGHNA, CDR2 YNFKEQ. The CDR3 covers 16 residues.

The chain has TRBV18 and TRBJ2-1; D possibly corresponds to TRBD2 (7 bases). Germline V gene data show CDR1 as KGHSH and CDR2 as LQKENI. V was trimmed by 4 bases and J by 8 bases, leaving 12 bases between them. The CDR3 is 13 amino acids. The CDR3 protein is CASSRSGTYEQFF. The CDR3 DNA sequence: TGTGCCAGCTCACGGAGCGGGACATATGAGCAGTTCTTC.

The rearrangement uses TRBV5-1 and TRBJ2-5; D not resolved. Trimming removed 5 bases from V and 0 bases from J, with 14 bases in between. Looked up from germline, CDR1 is SGHRS and CDR2 is YFSETQ. This CDR3 comprises 15 residues. CDR3 region: CASSVGRAYQETQYF. CDR3 nucleotide sequence: TGCGCCAGCAGTGTGGGCAGAGCGTACCAAGAGACCCAGTACTTC.

V gene TRBV28 combines with J gene TRBJ2-1, with D perhaps TRBD1 (7 bases). V dropped 1 base and J dropped 4 bases, with 20 bases sitting between them. Germline CDR1 MDHEN, CDR2 SYDVKM. The length of the CDR3 is 18 residues. The DNA for the CDR3 is TGTGCCAGCAGTTTATCCCTGACCAGGGGGGCGGGGTACAATGAGCAGTTCTTC. This encodes CASSLSLTRGAGYNEQFF.

The J gene is TRBJ2-2, the V gene TRBV10-1; D could derive from TRBD1 or TRBD2 (5 bases each). V lost 1 base, J lost 4 bases, and 7 bases lay in between. CDR3 length: 14 residues. Germline lookup yields CDR1 WNHNN and CDR2 SYGVQD (reference sequence). In nucleotides, the CDR3 is TGCGCCAGCAGTGAGTGGGGGTCCACCGGGGAGCTGTTTTTT. Its protein product is CASSEWGSTGELFF.

The gene calls are TRBV7-9 and TRBJ1-3, with a weak D call TRBD1 (5 bases). The length of the CDR3 is 14 residues. Germline values: CDR1 SEHNR, CDR2 FQNEAQ (reference sequence). Trimming left V 5 bases short and J 4 bases short, with 12 bases between. As DNA, the CDR3 is TGTGCCAGCAGCATGGAGGGGAAAGGAAACACCATATATTTT. It codes for CASSMEGKGNTIYF.

The chain joins TRBV15 to TRBJ2-7; D is ambiguous. The CDR3 consists of 16 residues. V shed 0 bases and J shed 5 bases, with 17 bases lying between them. Germline CDR1 and CDR2: LNHNV and YYDKDF (reference sequence). The CDR3 DNA sequence: TGTGCCACCAGCAGAGATCTGGGCAGGATCGGAAACGAGCAGTACTTC. Residues: CATSRDLGRIGNEQYF.

The chain links TRBV2 to TRBJ2-1; D uncertain. The CDR3 contains 14 residues. The germline gives CDR1 SNHLY, CDR2 FYNNEI. Trimming left V 7 bases short and J 0 bases short, with 10 bases between. The CDR3, as DNA: TGTGCCAGCACTGCTGGTTACTCCTACAATGAGCAGTTCTTC. The encoded protein is CASTAGYSYNEQFF.

There are a few counts of this clone. The J gene is TRBJ1-1, the V gene TRBV27; no clear D gene. V was shortened by 6 bases and J by 1 base, with 9 bases between the two germline ends. Germline V gene data show CDR1 as MNHEY and CDR2 as SMNVEV (reference sequence). The CDR3 totals 13 residues. The CDR3 spells CASSLWGNTEAFF. DNA for the CDR3: TGTGCCAGCAGCCTGTGGGGGAACACTGAAGCTTTCTTT.